What follows are 11 T cell receptor beta chains derived from one specimen sequenced in a study of blood T cell repertoires in COVID-19. The table came from immunoSEQ multiplex PCR; TCRdb's copy has only in-frame clones and leaves some out. The sample lists approximately 140,000 clones, roughly 90% occurring once. The material sequenced was peripheral blood. The receptors were gathered from a man in his fifties with active or convalescent COVID-19.

The chain recombines TRBV12-5 with TRBJ2-7; perhaps TRBD1 as D (5 bases). CDR1 LGHNT and CDR2 FRNRAP come from the germline V gene. The CDR3 runs to 13 residues. Trimming left V 1 base short and J 2 bases short, with 6 bases between. CDR3 coding DNA: TGTGCTAGTGGTTTGGGACAGACCTACGAGCAGTACTTC. Protein product: CASGLGQTYEQYF.

The rearrangement joins TRBV29-1 to TRBJ2-7; maybe TRBD1 (5 bases). The germline V gene encodes CDR1 SQVTM and CDR2 ANQGSEA. The ends were cut back, 4 bases at V and 6 bases at J, with 13 bases in the middle. The CDR3 is made up of 12 amino acids. The CDR3 DNA is TGCAGCGTTGGGTCAGGGATAGGCGAGCAGTACTTC. The encoded protein is CSVGSGIGEQYF.

This clone was observed a single time. The chain recombines TRBV12-5 with TRBJ1-2, with D unclear. In germline, CDR1 is LGHNT, CDR2 FRNRAP. This CDR3 comprises 15 residues. The V end was cut by 6 bases, the J end by 3 bases, with 17 bases between. The CDR3 DNA reads as TGTGCTAGTGGCCCGATGGCGGGTAACGACTATGGCTACACCTTC. Its protein product is CASGPMAGNDYGYTF.

Details on this clone: A read error may produce the germline difference seen at one junction end. The chain employs TRBV7-9 and TRBJ2-2; 8 bases agree with TRBD1. CDR3 length equals 14 residues. The germline V gene has CDR1 SEHNR and CDR2 FQNEAQ (reference sequence). Here the CDR3 reads CAAGGPANAGELFF. CDR3 DNA: TGTGCCGCAGGGGGCCCGGCGAACGCCGGGGAGCTGTTTTTT. The full variable domain, in which reference TRBV7-9 and TRBJ2-2 provide the parts outside the CDR3, is DTGVSQNPRHKITKRGQNVTFRCDPISEHNRLYWYRQTLGQGPEFLTYFQNEAQLEKSRLLSDRFSAERPKGSFSTLEIQRTEQGDSAMYLCAAGGPANAGELFFGEGSRLTVL.

V usage is TRBV7-2 and J usage is TRBJ1-4, with D maybe TRBD1 (6 bases). The CDR3 spans 16 residues. Germline CDR1 is SGHTA and CDR2 is FQGNSA. V was clipped by 3 bases and J by 6 bases, with 17 bases between them. As DNA, the CDR3 is TGTGCCAGCAGCTTCCGCAGGGGAATCCCATATGAAAAACTGTTTTTT. It is translated as CASSFRRGIPYEKLFF.

The chain joins TRBV4-1 to TRBJ1-4; 9 bases are shared with TRBD1. This CDR3 is 17 amino acids long. From germline, CDR1 is MGHRA and CDR2 YSYEKL. V lost 1 base to trimming and J lost 5 bases; unmatched junction nucleotides: 8. The CDR3 sequence: CASSQADSTGGNEKLFF. The DNA of the CDR3 is TGCGCCAGCAGCCAAGCCGACTCAACAGGGGGCAATGAAAAACTGTTTTTT.

The chain combines TRBV5-1 with TRBJ2-7; perhaps TRBD2 as D (5 bases). Looked up from germline, CDR1 is SGHRS and CDR2 is YFSETQ. CDR3 length: 13 amino acids. V gave up 2 bases and J gave up 0 bases, with 6 bases separating them. CDR3 protein: CASSLGSSYEQYF. The CDR3 region has the DNA TGCGCCAGCAGCTTAGGGAGCTCCTACGAGCAGTACTTC.

This clone was detected ten times or more. Here the CDR3 DNA reads TGTGCCAGCAGCCTTCCACTTATCAATCAGCCCCAGCATTTT. It specifies CASSLPLINQPQHF. The V gene is TRBV2, the J gene TRBJ1-5; D unresolved. The germline gives CDR1 SNHLY, CDR2 FYNNEI. The CDR3 consists of 14 residues. The ends were cut back, 6 bases at V and 3 bases at J, with 12 bases in the middle.

V usage is TRBV19 and J usage is TRBJ1-6; D might be TRBD1 (6 bases). V lost 6 bases and J lost 7, with 13 bases in between. Germline values: CDR1 LNHDA, CDR2 SQIVND (reference sequence). The CDR3 spans 14 residues. The CDR3 reads CASRKTGENSPLHF. The CDR3 bases are TGTGCCAGTAGGAAGACAGGAGAAAATTCACCCCTCCACTTT.

The chain has TRBV19 and TRBJ2-5, with 8 bases lining up with TRBD1. The germline gives CDR1 LNHDA, CDR2 SQIVND (reference sequence). With 8 bases clipped from V and 5 bases from J, the junction kept 13 bases outside the gene matches. This CDR3 is 15 amino acids long. In nucleotides, the CDR3 is TGTGCCAGTGCCACTTTCGGGACAGGCGGGGAGACCCAGTACTTC. Translating gives CASATFGTGGETQYF.

This chain joins TRBV7-8 and TRBJ1-6, with D unresolved. The germline CDR1 and CDR2 sequences are SGHVS and FQNEAQ. The CDR3 runs to 15 residues. V dropped 5 bases and J dropped 2 bases, with 10 bases sitting between them. Here the CDR3 reads CASSRGVTYNSPLHF. CDR3 nucleotide sequence: TGTGCCAGCAGCCGGGGAGTAACCTATAATTCACCCCTCCACTTT.